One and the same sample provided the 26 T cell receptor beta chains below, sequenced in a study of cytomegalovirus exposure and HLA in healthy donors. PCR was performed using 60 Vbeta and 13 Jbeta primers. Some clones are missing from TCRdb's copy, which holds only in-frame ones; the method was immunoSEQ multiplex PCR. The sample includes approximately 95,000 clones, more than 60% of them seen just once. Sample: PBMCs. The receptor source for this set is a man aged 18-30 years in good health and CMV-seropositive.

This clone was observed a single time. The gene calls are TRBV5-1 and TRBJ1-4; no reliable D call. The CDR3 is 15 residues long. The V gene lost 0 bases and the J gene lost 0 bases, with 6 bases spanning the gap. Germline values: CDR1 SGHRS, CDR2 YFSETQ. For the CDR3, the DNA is TGCGCCAGCAGCTTGGACAGAGCAACTAATGAAAAACTGTTTTTT. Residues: CASSLDRATNEKLFF. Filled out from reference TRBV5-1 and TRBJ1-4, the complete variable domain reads KAGVTQTPRYLIKTRGQQVTLSCSPISGHRSVSWYQQTPGQGLQFLFEYFSETQRNKGNFPGRFSGRQFSNSRSEMNVSTLELGDSALYLCASSLDRATNEKLFFGSGTQLSVL.

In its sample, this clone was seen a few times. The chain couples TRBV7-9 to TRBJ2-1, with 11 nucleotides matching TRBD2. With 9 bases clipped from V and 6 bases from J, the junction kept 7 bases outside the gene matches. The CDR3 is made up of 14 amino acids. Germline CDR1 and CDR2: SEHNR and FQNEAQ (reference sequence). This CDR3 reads CASSLAGGPNEQFF. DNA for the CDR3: TGTGCCAGTTCTCTAGCGGGGGGCCCCAATGAGCAGTTCTTC.

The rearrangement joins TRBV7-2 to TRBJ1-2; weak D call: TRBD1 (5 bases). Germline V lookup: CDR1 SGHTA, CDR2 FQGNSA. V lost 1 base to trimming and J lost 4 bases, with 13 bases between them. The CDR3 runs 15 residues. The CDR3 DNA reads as TGTGCCAGCAGCTTAGGGCTCGCCGGGGGCTATGGCTACACCTTC. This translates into CASSLGLAGGYGYTF. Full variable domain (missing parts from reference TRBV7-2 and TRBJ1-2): GAGVSQSPSNKVTEKGKDVELRCDPISGHTALYWYRQSLGQGLEFLIYFQGNSAPDKSGLPSDRFSAERTGGSVSTLTIQRTQQEDSAVYLCASSLGLAGGYGYTFGSGTRLTVV.

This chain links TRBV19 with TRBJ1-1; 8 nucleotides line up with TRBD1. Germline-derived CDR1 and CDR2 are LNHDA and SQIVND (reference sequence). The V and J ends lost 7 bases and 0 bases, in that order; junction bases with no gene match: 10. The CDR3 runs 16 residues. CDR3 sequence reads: CASTGDRSLMNTEAFF. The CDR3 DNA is TGTGCCAGTACGGGGGACAGGTCTTTGATGAACACTGAAGCTTTCTTT.

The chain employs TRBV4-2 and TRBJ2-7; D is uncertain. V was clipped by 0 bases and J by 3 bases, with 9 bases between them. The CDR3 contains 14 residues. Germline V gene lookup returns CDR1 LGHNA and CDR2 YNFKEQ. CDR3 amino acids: CASSQEPPGYEQYF. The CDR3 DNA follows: TGTGCCAGCAGCCAAGAACCCCCCGGCTACGAGCAGTACTTC.

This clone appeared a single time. CDR3 region: CASSLFPQGPHGYTF. The CDR3 coding sequence is TGTGCCAGCAGTTTATTCCCCCAGGGTCCTCATGGCTACACCTTC. This rearrangement joins TRBV27 to TRBJ1-2; perhaps TRBD1 as D (5 bases). Deletions cut 1 base from V and 6 bases from J, with 15 bases between. Germline V lookup: CDR1 MNHEY, CDR2 SMNVEV (reference sequence). This CDR3 has 15 residues.

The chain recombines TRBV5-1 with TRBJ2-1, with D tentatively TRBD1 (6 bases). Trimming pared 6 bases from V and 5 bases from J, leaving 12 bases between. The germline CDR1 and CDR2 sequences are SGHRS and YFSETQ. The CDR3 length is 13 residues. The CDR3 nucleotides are TGCGCCAGCACCCAGGGACATAACAATGAGCAGTTCTTC. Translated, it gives CASTQGHNNEQFF.

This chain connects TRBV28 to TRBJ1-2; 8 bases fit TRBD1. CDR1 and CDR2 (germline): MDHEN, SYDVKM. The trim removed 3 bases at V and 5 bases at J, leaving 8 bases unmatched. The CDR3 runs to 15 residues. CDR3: CASSFSRGPSYGYTF. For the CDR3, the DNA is TGTGCCAGCAGTTTTAGCAGGGGGCCATCGTATGGCTACACCTTC.

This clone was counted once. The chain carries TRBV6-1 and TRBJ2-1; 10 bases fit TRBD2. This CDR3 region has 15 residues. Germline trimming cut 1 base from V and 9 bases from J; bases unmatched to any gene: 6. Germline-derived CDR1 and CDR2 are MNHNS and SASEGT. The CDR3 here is CASSEEPSGGGEQFF. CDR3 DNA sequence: TGTGCCAGCAGTGAAGAGCCTAGCGGGGGTGGTGAGCAGTTCTTC.

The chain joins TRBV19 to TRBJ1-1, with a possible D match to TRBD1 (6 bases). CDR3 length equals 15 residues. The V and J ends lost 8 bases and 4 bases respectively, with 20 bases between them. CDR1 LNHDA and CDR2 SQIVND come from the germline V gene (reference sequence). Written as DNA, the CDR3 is TGTGCCAGTGCATTTCTCCGGACAGCCGGCACTGAAGCTTTCTTT. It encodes CASAFLRTAGTEAFF.

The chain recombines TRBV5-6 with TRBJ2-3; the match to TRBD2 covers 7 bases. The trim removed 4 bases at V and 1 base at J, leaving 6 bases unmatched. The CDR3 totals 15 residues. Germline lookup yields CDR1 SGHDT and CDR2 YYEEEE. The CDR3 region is CASSAGLEGTDTQYF. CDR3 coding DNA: TGTGCCAGCAGCGCTGGACTAGAAGGCACAGATACGCAGTATTTT.

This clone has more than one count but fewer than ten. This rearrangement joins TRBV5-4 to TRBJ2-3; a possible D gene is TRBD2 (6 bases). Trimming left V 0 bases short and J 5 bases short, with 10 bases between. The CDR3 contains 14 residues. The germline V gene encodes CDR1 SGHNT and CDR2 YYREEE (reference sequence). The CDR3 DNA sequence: TGTGCCAGCAGCTTGGGACTAGAACTAGATACGCAGTATTTT. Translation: CASSLGLELDTQYF.

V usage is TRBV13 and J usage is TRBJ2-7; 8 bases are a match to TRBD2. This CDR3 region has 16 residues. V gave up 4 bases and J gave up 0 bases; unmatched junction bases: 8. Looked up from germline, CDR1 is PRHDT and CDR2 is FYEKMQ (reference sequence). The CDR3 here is CASSSPGGEDSYEQYF. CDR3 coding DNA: TGTGCCAGCAGCTCTCCGGGGGGGGAGGACTCCTACGAGCAGTACTTC.

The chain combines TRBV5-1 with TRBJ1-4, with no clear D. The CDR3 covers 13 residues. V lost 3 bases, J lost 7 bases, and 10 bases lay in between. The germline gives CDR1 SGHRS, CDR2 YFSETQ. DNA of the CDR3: TGCGCCAGCAGCTGGCAGGAGGGTGAAAAACTGTTTTTT. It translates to CASSWQEGEKLFF.

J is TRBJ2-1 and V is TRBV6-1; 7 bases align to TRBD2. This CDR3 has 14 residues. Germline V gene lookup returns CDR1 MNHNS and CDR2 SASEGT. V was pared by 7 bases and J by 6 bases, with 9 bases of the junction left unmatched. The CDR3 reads CASTVPSGRNEQFF. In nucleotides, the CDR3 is TGTGCCAGCACGGTCCCTAGCGGCCGCAATGAGCAGTTCTTC.

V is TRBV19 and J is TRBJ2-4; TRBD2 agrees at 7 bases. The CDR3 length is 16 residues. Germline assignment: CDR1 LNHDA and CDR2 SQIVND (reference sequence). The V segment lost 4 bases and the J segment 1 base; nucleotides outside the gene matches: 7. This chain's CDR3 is CASSNQSGVAKNIQYF. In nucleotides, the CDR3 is TGTGCCAGTAGTAATCAAAGCGGGGTGGCCAAAAACATTCAGTACTTC. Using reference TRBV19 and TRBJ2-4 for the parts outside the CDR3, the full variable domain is DGGITQSPKYLFRKEGQNVTLSCEQNLNHDAMYWYRQDPGQGLRLIYYSQIVNDFQKGDIAEGYSVSREKKESFPLTVTSAQKNPTAFYLCASSNQSGVAKNIQYFGAGTRLSVL.

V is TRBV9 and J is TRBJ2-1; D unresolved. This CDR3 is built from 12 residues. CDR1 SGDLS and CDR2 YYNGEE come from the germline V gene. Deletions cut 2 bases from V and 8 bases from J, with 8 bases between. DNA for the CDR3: TGTGCCAGCAGCGTCGGTCGGGATGAGCAGTTCTTC. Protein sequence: CASSVGRDEQFF.

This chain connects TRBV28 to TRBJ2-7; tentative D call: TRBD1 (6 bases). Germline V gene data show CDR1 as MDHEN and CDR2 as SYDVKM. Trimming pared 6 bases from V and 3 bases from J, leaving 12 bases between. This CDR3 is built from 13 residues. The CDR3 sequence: CASRPDRFYEQYF. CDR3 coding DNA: TGTGCCAGCAGGCCAGACAGGTTCTACGAGCAGTACTTC.

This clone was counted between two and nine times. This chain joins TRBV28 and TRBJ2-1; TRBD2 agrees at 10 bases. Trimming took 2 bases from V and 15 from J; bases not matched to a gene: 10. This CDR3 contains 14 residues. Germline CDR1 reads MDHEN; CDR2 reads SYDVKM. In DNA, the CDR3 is TGTGCCAGCAGTTTACTTGCTAGCGGGGGAAGGGTGTTCTTC. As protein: CASSLLASGGRVFF. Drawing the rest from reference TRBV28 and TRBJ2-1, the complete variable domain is DVKVTQSSRYLVKRTGEKVFLECVQDMDHENMFWYRQDPGLGLRLIYFSYDVKMKEKGDIPEGYSVSREKKERFSLILESASTNQTSMYLCASSLLASGGRVFFGPGTRLTVL.

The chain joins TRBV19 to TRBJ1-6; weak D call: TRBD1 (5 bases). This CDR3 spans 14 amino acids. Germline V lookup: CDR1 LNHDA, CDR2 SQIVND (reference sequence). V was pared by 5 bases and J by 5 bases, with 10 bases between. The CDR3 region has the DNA TGTGCCAGTAGTCGCGGGACCGATAATTCACCCCTCCACTTT. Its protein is CASSRGTDNSPLHF. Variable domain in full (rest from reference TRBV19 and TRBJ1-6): DGGITQSPKYLFRKEGQNVTLSCEQNLNHDAMYWYRQDPGQGLRLIYYSQIVNDFQKGDIAEGYSVSREKKESFPLTVTSAQKNPTAFYLCASSRGTDNSPLHFGNGTRLTVT.

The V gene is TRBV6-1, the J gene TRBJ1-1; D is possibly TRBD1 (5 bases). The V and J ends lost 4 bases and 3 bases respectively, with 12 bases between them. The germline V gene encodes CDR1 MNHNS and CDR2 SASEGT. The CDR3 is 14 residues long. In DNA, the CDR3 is TGTGCCAGCAGTGTCCAGGGCGGGGACACTGAAGCTTTCTTT. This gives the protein CASSVQGGDTEAFF.

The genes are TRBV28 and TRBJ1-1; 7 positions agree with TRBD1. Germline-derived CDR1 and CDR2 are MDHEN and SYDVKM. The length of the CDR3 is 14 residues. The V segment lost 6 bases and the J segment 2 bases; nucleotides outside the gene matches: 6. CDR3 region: CASRSGQRNTEAFF. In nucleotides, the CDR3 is TGTGCCAGCAGGTCGGGACAGAGAAACACTGAAGCTTTCTTT. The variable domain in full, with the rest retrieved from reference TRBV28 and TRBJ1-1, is DVKVTQSSRYLVKRTGEKVFLECVQDMDHENMFWYRQDPGLGLRLIYFSYDVKMKEKGDIPEGYSVSREKKERFSLILESASTNQTSMYLCASRSGQRNTEAFFGQGTRLTVV.

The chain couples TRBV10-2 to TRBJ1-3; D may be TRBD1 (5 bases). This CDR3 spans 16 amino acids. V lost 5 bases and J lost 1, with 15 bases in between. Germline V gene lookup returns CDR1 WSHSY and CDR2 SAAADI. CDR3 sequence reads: CASSYDSRVSGNTIYF. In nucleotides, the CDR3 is TGCGCCAGCAGTTACGATTCCAGGGTTTCTGGAAACACCATATATTTT.

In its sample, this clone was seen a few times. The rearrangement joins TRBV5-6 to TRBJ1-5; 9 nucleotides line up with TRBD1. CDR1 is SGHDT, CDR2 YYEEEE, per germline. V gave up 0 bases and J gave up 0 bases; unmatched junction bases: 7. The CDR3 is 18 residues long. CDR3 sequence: CASSLEQGARDSNQPQHF. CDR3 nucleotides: TGTGCCAGCAGCTTGGAACAGGGGGCGCGTGATAGCAATCAGCCCCAGCATTTT.

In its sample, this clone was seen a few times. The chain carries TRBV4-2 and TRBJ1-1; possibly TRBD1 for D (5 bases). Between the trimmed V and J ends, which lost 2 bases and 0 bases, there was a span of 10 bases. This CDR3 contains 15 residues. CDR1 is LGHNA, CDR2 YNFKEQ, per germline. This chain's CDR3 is CASSQQTDMNTEAFF. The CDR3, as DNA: TGTGCCAGCAGCCAACAGACAGACATGAACACTGAAGCTTTCTTT.

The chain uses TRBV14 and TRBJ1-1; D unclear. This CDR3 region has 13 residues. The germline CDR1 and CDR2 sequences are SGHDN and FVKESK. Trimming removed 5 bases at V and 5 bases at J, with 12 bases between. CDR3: CASSSWTGTEAFF. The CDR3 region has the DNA TGTGCCAGCAGCTCTTGGACGGGGACTGAAGCTTTCTTT.